This T cell receptor beta chain appears in the sequencing data of a study of T cell responses to AZD1222 COVID-19 vaccine. Study-wide findings and caveats: In the spike-specific TCR repertoire, nearly half reportedly target unmutated variant regions. Seropositivity was recorded at baseline in only a handful of AZD1222 recipients. CD4 TCRs associated with vaccination spanned spike, dominating at 160-218 and 743-854.

This CDR3 spans 18 amino acids. Note on this clone: Its antigen is unknown.

Data came from immunoSEQ multiplex PCR; TCRdb stores just in-frame clones and leaves some out. The sample lists over 150,000 clones; over 85% were seen once. The input for sequencing was peripheral blood, taken 28 days after the second dose of the MenACWY control vaccine. The origin of this receptor is an adult who received the MenACWY meningococcal vaccine as a control. This rearrangement joins TRBV21-1 to TRBJ1-4. TRBV21-1 is a pseudogene. DNA for the CDR3: TGTGCCAGCAGCAAAGGGAGGCGGCAAGAGGAGACTAATGAAAAACTGTTTTTT. Translated: CASSKGRRQEETNEKLFF.